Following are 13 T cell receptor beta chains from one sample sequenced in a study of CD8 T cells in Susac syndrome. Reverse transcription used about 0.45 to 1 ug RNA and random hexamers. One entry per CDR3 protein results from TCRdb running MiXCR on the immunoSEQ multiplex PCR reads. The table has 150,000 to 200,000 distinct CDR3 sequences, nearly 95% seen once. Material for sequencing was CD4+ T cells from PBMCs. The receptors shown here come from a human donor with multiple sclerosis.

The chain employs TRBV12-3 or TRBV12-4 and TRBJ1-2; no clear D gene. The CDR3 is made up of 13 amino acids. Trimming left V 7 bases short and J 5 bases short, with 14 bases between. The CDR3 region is CASTLAIPYGYTF. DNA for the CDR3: TGTGCCAGCACCCTTGCCATCCCGTATGGCTACACCTTC.

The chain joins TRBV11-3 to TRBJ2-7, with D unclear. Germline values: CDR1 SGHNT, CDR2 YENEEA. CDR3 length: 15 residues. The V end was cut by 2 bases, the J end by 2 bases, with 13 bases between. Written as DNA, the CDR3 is TGTGCCAGCAGCTTATCCGGCGGCGGACCCTACGAGCAGTACTTC. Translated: CASSLSGGGPYEQYF.

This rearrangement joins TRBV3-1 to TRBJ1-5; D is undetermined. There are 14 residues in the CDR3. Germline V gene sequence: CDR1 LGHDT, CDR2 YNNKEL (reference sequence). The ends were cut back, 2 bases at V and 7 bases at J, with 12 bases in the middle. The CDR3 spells CASSQQPGMQPQHF. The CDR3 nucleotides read TGTGCCAGCAGCCAACAGCCCGGCATGCAGCCCCAGCATTTT.

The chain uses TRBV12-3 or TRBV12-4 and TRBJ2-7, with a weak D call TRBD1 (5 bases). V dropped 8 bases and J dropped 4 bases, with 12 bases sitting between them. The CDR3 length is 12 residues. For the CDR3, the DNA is TGTGCCAGCTCTGGGGCGGTATACGAGCAGTACTTC. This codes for CASSGAVYEQYF.

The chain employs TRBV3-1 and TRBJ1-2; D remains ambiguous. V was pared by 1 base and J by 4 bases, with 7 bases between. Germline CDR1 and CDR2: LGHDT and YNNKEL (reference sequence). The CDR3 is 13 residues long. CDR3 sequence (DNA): TGTGCCAGCAGCCAAGGGTTGCTCTATGGCTACACCTTC. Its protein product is CASSQGLLYGYTF.

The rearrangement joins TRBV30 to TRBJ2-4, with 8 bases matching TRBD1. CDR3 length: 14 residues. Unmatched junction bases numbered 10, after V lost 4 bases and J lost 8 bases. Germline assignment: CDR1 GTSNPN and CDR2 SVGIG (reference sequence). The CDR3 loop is CAWTHGAGGDIQYF. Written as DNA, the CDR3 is TGTGCCTGGACCCACGGGGCAGGGGGCGACATTCAGTACTTC.

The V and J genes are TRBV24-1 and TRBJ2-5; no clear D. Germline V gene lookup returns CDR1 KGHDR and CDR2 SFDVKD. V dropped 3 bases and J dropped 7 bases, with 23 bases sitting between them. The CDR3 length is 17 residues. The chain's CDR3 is CATSDVSGPLGRGTQYF. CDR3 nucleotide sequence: TGTGCCACCAGTGATGTATCGGGCCCTCTCGGGCGTGGGACCCAGTACTTC.

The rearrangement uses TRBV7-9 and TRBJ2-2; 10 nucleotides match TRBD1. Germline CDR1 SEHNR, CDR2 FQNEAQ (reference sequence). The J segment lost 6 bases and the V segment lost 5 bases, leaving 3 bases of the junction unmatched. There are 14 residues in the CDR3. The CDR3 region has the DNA TGTGCCAGCAGCCGGGACAGGGGTTCCGGGGAGCTGTTTTTT. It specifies CASSRDRGSGELFF.

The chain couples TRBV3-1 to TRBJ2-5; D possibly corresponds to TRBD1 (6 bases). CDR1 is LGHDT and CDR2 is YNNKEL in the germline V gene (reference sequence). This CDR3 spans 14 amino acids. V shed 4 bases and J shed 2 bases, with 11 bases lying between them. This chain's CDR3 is CASSLRDTQETQYF. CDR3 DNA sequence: TGTGCCAGCAGCCTCCGGGACACGCAAGAGACCCAGTACTTC.

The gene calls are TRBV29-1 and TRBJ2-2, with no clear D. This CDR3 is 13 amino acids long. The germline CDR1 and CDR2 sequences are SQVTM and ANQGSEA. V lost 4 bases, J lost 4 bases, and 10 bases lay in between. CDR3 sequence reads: CSVVRTVTGELFF. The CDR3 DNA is TGCAGCGTTGTTAGGACGGTCACCGGGGAGCTGTTTTTT.

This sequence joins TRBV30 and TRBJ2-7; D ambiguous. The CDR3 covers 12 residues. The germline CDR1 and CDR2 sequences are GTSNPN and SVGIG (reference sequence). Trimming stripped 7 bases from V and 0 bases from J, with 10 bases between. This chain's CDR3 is CAYHSSSYEQYF. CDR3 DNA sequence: TGTGCCTACCACTCCAGCTCCTACGAGCAGTACTTC. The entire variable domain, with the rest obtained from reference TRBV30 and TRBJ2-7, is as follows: SQTIHQWPATLVQPVGSPLSLECTVEGTSNPNLYWYRQAAGRGLQLLFYSVGIGQISSEVPQNLSASRPQDRQFILSSKKLLLSDSGFYLCAYHSSSYEQYFGPGTRLTVT.

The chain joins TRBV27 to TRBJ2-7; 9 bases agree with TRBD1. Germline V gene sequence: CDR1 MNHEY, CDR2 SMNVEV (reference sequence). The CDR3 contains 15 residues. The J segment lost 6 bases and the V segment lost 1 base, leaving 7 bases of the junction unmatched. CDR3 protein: CASSLWDRALGEQYF. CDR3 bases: TGTGCCAGCAGTTTATGGGACAGGGCCTTGGGCGAGCAGTACTTC.

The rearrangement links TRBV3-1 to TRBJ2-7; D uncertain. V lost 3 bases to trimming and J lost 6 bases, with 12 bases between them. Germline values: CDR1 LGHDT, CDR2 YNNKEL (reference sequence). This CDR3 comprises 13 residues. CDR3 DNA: TGTGCCAGCAGCCAGAGATCGGGTTCCGAGCAGTACTTC. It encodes CASSQRSGSEQYF.